This T cell receptor (beta chain) was sequenced during a study of cytomegalovirus exposure and HLA in healthy donors. Points from the study as a whole: Reports indicated that the classifier achieved high specificity and sensitivity in diagnosing cytomegalovirus status. Available immune exposure information was restricted to CMV serostatus only.

This clone came up a few times. The antigen is not known. This CDR3 is 15 amino acids long. With V trimmed by 6 bases and J by 7 bases, 12 bases remained unmatched. In germline, CDR1 is MNHEY, CDR2 SVGAGI. PCR employed 60 Vbeta and 13 Jbeta primers. Repertoires were generated with immunoSEQ multiplex PCR, while TCRdb's copy carries only in-frame clones and drops some. The sample holds roughly 200,000 clones, 80% to 85% seen once. This rearrangement joins TRBV6-5 to TRBJ2-1, with 7 bases that match TRBD1. Material: PBMCs. The sequence was obtained from a boy aged 2 to 10 in good health and CMV-seronegative. The CDR3: CASSDTDRVGNEQFF. In DNA form, the CDR3 reads TGTGCCAGCAGCGACACTGACAGGGTAGGGAATGAGCAGTTCTTC.